Listed here are 19 T cell receptor beta chains from one sample, sequenced in a study of blood T cell repertoires in COVID-19. Data came from immunoSEQ multiplex PCR; TCRdb stores just in-frame clones and leaves some out. The table has fewer than 120,000 clones, 70% to 90% seen once. Material for sequencing was peripheral blood. These receptors were taken from a human donor in a cohort sampled during active COVID-19.

The chain recombines TRBV29-1 with TRBJ1-2; TRBD1 agrees at 9 bases. J gave up 2 bases and V 7 bases, and 11 bases lay outside the gene matches. Germline V CDR1 and CDR2: SQVTM, ANQGSEA. This CDR3 is 15 amino acids long. The CDR3 loop reads CSGRTGGSGNYGYTF. The DNA of the CDR3 is TGCAGCGGGAGAACAGGGGGCAGCGGGAACTATGGCTACACCTTC.

On this clone: Within the sample, other DNA sequences also encode this same CDR3. This chain links TRBV6-1 with TRBJ2-3; 7 bases match TRBD2. Unmatched junction bases numbered 0, after V lost 2 bases and J lost 1 base. Germline lookup yields CDR1 MNHNS and CDR2 SASEGT. This CDR3 is built from 14 residues. DNA for the CDR3: TGTGCCAGCAGTGAACGGGGGGGCACAGATACGCAGTATTTT. Protein sequence: CASSERGGTDTQYF.

V is TRBV10-3 and J is TRBJ2-7; TRBD1 might be the D (5 bases). This CDR3 comprises 15 residues. Germline V gene data show CDR1 as ENHRY and CDR2 as SYGVKD. Trimming pared 0 bases from V and 4 bases from J, leaving 13 bases between. The chain's CDR3 is CAISESSDRPYEQYF. The CDR3 region has the DNA TGTGCCATCAGTGAGTCGTCTGACAGACCGTACGAGCAGTACTTC.

The V gene is TRBV4-2, the J gene TRBJ2-7; 7 bases fit TRBD2. CDR1 and CDR2 from the germline V gene are LGHNA and YNFKEQ. The V segment lost 0 bases and the J segment 3 bases; nucleotides outside the gene matches: 11. There are 17 residues in the CDR3. CDR3 amino acids: CASSQEFSGDAFYEQYF. The CDR3 region has the DNA TGTGCCAGCAGCCAAGAGTTCAGCGGGGACGCTTTCTACGAGCAGTACTTC.

The chain joins TRBV24-1 to TRBJ2-7; 9 nucleotides align to TRBD1. Per the germline V gene, CDR1 is KGHDR and CDR2 is SFDVKD. The CDR3 runs 15 residues. The V and J ends lost 2 bases and 2 bases, in that order; junction bases with no gene match: 3. CDR3 bases: TGTGCCACCAGTGATTCTCGACAGGGGGCCTACGAGCAGTACTTC. This translates into CATSDSRQGAYEQYF.

This chain connects TRBV5-4 to TRBJ2-2; a possible D gene is TRBD2 (5 bases). The germline V gene encodes CDR1 SGHNT and CDR2 YYREEE (reference sequence). This CDR3 contains 16 residues. V dropped 2 bases and J dropped 3 bases, with 14 bases sitting between them. CDR3 protein: CASSFFTGRDTGELFF. The CDR3 DNA is TGTGCCAGCAGCTTTTTTACGGGAAGGGACACCGGGGAGCTGTTTTTT.

This chain links TRBV6-5 with TRBJ2-7; D ambiguous. Germline CDR1 reads MNHEY; CDR2 reads SVGAGI. Trimming took 6 bases from V and 6 from J, leaving 9 bases between them. The length of the CDR3 is 11 residues. The CDR3 bases are TGTGCCAGCAGCAACATGTTCGAGCAGTACTTC. Translated, it gives CASSNMFEQYF.

The chain couples TRBV9 to TRBJ1-1; D is possibly TRBD1 (5 bases). Germline-derived CDR1 and CDR2 are SGDLS and YYNGEE. Trimming removed 4 bases at V and 6 bases at J, with 13 bases between. The CDR3 has 13 residues. The CDR3 loop reads CASSRGGGPEAFF. CDR3 nucleotides: TGTGCCAGCAGCCGCGGGGGAGGCCCTGAAGCTTTCTTT.

V usage is TRBV29-1 and J usage is TRBJ2-7, with TRBD2 matching over 10 bases. CDR3 length: 15 residues. The germline V gene has CDR1 SQVTM and CDR2 ANQGSEA. V was clipped by 4 bases and J by 5 bases; unmatched bases: 11. The CDR3 coding sequence is TGCAGCGTTGGGCCTGGGGGGACTAGCGTAAACGAGCAGTACTTC. Translated, it gives CSVGPGGTSVNEQYF.

As DNA, the CDR3 is TGTGCCAGCAGTGACCAGGGTCCCAATCAGCCCCAGCATTTT. As protein: CASSDQGPNQPQHF. The chain combines TRBV6-1 with TRBJ1-5; D possibly corresponds to TRBD1 (5 bases). The germline V gene encodes CDR1 MNHNS and CDR2 SASEGT. This CDR3 region has 14 residues. Trimming took 3 bases from V and 3 from J, leaving 9 bases between them.

V gene TRBV3-1 (or the pseudogene TRBV3-2) combines with J gene TRBJ2-2; D is possibly TRBD2 (6 bases). Deletions cut 4 bases from V and 6 bases from J, with 12 bases between. The germline V gene encodes CDR1 LGHDT and CDR2 YNNKEL (reference sequence). This CDR3 spans 14 amino acids. The CDR3 DNA follows: TGTGCCAGCAGCCGGACTAATCCTCCCGGGGAGCTGTTTTTT. Encoded protein: CASSRTNPPGELFF.

The chain has TRBV4-2 and TRBJ1-2; the match to TRBD1 covers 7 bases. The CDR3 runs to 15 residues. Unmatched junction bases numbered 11, after V lost 2 bases and J lost 8 bases. Germline-derived CDR1 and CDR2 are LGHNA and YNFKEQ. The CDR3 DNA reads TGTGCCAGCAGCCAACCGACAGGGCGTACTCGGGGCTACACCTTC. Translation: CASSQPTGRTRGYTF.

The chain couples TRBV5-1 to TRBJ2-5; D remains ambiguous. The CDR3 covers 14 residues. V lost 0 bases and J lost 1, with 7 bases in between. Germline CDR1 is SGHRS and CDR2 is YFSETQ. CDR3 in amino acids: CASSLVTVQETQYF. DNA of the CDR3: TGCGCCAGCAGCTTGGTAACAGTCCAAGAGACCCAGTACTTC.

This rearrangement joins TRBV19 to TRBJ1-1; 8 positions match TRBD1. The germline gives CDR1 LNHDA, CDR2 SQIVND (reference sequence). Unmatched junction bases numbered 5, after V lost 6 bases and J lost 2 bases. CDR3 length equals 14 residues. This CDR3 reads CASSVRGHNTEAFF. As DNA, the CDR3 is TGTGCCAGTAGCGTCAGGGGGCACAACACTGAAGCTTTCTTT.

This sequence joins TRBV10-2 and TRBJ1-1; maybe TRBD1 (6 bases). The CDR3 contains 14 residues. Trimming took off 10 bases at V and 0 bases at J, with 15 bases between the two ends. Germline assignment: CDR1 WSHSY and CDR2 SAAADI. The CDR3 sequence: CATRDRLLNTEAFF. In DNA, the CDR3 is TGCGCCACCAGAGACAGGTTATTGAACACTGAAGCTTTCTTT.

The chain links TRBV24-1 to TRBJ1-2; TRBD1 aligns across 8 bases. CDR1 KGHDR and CDR2 SFDVKD come from the germline V gene. Losses at the gene ends were 3 bases for V and 1 base for J; bases not matched to a gene: 3. The CDR3 is 15 residues long. CDR3 sequence reads: CATSDPDRGNYGYTF. Here the CDR3 DNA reads TGTGCCACCAGTGATCCTGACAGGGGTAACTATGGCTACACCTTC.

The rearrangement joins TRBV27 to TRBJ2-1; 13 nucleotides match TRBD2. J was trimmed by 4 bases and V by 0 bases; bases with no gene match: 0. CDR1 and CDR2 from the germline V gene are MNHEY and SMNVEV (reference sequence). The CDR3 runs to 16 residues. In DNA, the CDR3 is TGTGCCAGCAGTTTATCGGGACTAGCGGGGTACAATGAGCAGTTCTTC. Its translation is CASSLSGLAGYNEQFF.

In its sample, this clone was seen once. V and J are TRBV5-1 and TRBJ2-3; 7 bases map to TRBD2. There are 15 residues in the CDR3. The germline V gene encodes CDR1 SGHRS and CDR2 YFSETQ. The V and J ends lost 0 bases and 4 bases, in that order; junction bases with no gene match: 5. This CDR3 is CASSLELLAADTQYF. In nucleotides, the CDR3 is TGCGCCAGCAGCTTGGAGCTTCTAGCGGCAGATACGCAGTATTTT.

The DNA of the CDR3 is TGTGCCAGCAAACGACAGGGGGCGGTTGGCTACACCTTC. Its translation is CASKRQGAVGYTF. The chain links TRBV28 to TRBJ1-2, with 10 bases that match TRBD1. Trimming cost V 7 bases and J 7 bases; bases outside gene matches: 6. The CDR3 sequence is 13 residues long. In germline, CDR1 is MDHEN, CDR2 SYDVKM.